This record covers a single T cell receptor beta chain. This entry comes from a study of OX40 agonist ivuxolimab in advanced cancers. The CDR3 runs 14 residues. Germline V gene lookup returns CDR1 SGHRS and CDR2 YFSETQ. With V trimmed by 4 bases and J by 2 bases, 5 bases remained unmatched. Profiling relied on immunoSEQ multiplex PCR, and the TCRdb table lists in-frame clones only, not all of them. The sample includes tens of thousands of clones, 88% of them seen just once. The sample here was CD4+ or CD8+ T cells sorted from blood, taken in a trial of the OX40 agonist ivuxolimab. The chain has TRBV5-1 and TRBJ2-7, with 8 nucleotides matching TRBD1. The clonotype was recovered from an adult with an advanced solid tumor such as melanoma, head and neck, liver or kidney cancer. CDR3 bases: TGCGCCAGCAGCCCCGGGACAGGCACCTACGAGCAGTACTTC. Protein product: CASSPGTGTYEQYF.